These T cell receptor beta chains were read from a single sample in a study of Ad26.COV2.S vaccination and SARS-CoV-2 variants. The protocol was immunoSEQ multiplex PCR, while the TCRdb copy is restricted to in-frame clones and leaves out a portion. The table includes under 550,000 clones, approximately 90% detected once. The sequenced sample was peripheral blood, obtained in a trial of Ad26.COV2.S vaccine versus placebo. The receptors shown here come from a person between 18 and 59 years old who received the Ad26.COV2.S COVID-19 vaccine or a placebo. CDR3s include the opening cysteine and the closing phenylalanine or tryptophan. The order of the fields is J gene, V gene, D gene, clone size, CDR3 DNA, CDR3 protein. D genes are given only for firm matches. Expanded clones are given a class, and other clones once, few, many or no size at all.

j_call: TRBJ2-3
v_call: TRBV7-2
d_call: TRBD2
clone_size: -
cdr3_nt: TGTGCCAGCAGCTTAGTATCGGGGGGGAGCACAGATACGCAGTATTTT
cdr3_aa: CASSLVSGGSTDTQYF

j_call: TRBJ1-1
v_call: TRBV12-3/TRBV12-4
d_call: -
clone_size: -
cdr3_nt: TGTGCCAGCAGTCTCGAGGCCACTGAAGCTTTCTTT
cdr3_aa: CASSLEATEAFF

j_call: TRBJ2-5
v_call: TRBV7-9
d_call: TRBD2
clone_size: once
cdr3_nt: TGTGCCAGCAGCTCCGGACTAGCGGGGGGGCCAAACCAAGAGACCCAGTACTTC
cdr3_aa: CASSSGLAGGPNQETQYF

j_call: TRBJ1-5
v_call: TRBV2
d_call: TRBD1
clone_size: -
cdr3_nt: TGTGCCAGCAAGCAGCAGGGGGCGGTTCAGCCCCAGCATTTT
cdr3_aa: CASKQQGAVQPQHF

j_call: TRBJ1-2
v_call: TRBV7-2
d_call: -
clone_size: -
cdr3_nt: TGTGCCAGCAGCCAGGGACTAGTTTACACCGGCTACACCTTC
cdr3_aa: CASSQGLVYTGYTF

j_call: TRBJ2-5
v_call: TRBV7-3
d_call: -
clone_size: -
cdr3_nt: TGTGCCAGCAGCAATTTAGTACCCGAGACCCAGTACTTC
cdr3_aa: CASSNLVPETQYF

j_call: TRBJ1-1
v_call: TRBV6-2/TRBV6-3
d_call: -
clone_size: -
cdr3_nt: TGTGCCAGCAGTTTAACAGGAGAGAACACTGAAGCTTTCTTT
cdr3_aa: CASSLTGENTEAFF

j_call: TRBJ1-5
v_call: TRBV7-8
d_call: -
clone_size: few
cdr3_nt: TGTGCCAGCAGCTCCGCAAGGACAGCTCTGAATCAGCCCCAGCATTTT
cdr3_aa: CASSSARTALNQPQHF

j_call: TRBJ2-1
v_call: TRBV28
d_call: -
clone_size: -
cdr3_nt: TGTGCCAGCAGTCTCGACGAGGGAGAGTACAATGAGCAGTTCTTC
cdr3_aa: CASSLDEGEYNEQFF

j_call: TRBJ1-2
v_call: TRBV19
d_call: TRBD1
clone_size: -
cdr3_nt: TGTGCCACCGGACAGGGGTACTATGGCTACACCTTC
cdr3_aa: CATGQGYYGYTF

j_call: TRBJ2-3
v_call: TRBV6-2/TRBV6-3
d_call: -
clone_size: -
cdr3_nt: TGTGCCAGCAGTTACGTACGGGACACAGATACGCAGTATTTT
cdr3_aa: CASSYVRDTDTQYF

j_call: TRBJ2-1
v_call: TRBV9
d_call: -
clone_size: -
cdr3_nt: TGTGCCAGCAGCCCCCAGGCGTTTCTTCGCCACGATGAGCAGTTCTTC
cdr3_aa: CASSPQAFLRHDEQFF

j_call: TRBJ2-1
v_call: TRBV6-4
d_call: TRBD2
clone_size: -
cdr3_nt: TGTGCCAGCAGTGACCAGGGGAGACTAGCGGGGGGAAGCTCCTACAATGAGCAGTTCTTC
cdr3_aa: CASSDQGRLAGGSSYNEQFF

j_call: TRBJ2-5
v_call: TRBV18
d_call: TRBD1
clone_size: -
cdr3_nt: TGTGCCAGCTCACCGACAGGGGGCGAGACCCAGTACTTC
cdr3_aa: CASSPTGGETQYF

j_call: TRBJ1-5
v_call: TRBV6-1
d_call: TRBD1
clone_size: few
cdr3_nt: TGTGCCAGCAGTGCCCTCCCAGCCGGGACAGGTTCTCAGCCCCAGCATTTT
cdr3_aa: CASSALPAGTGSQPQHF

j_call: TRBJ2-1
v_call: TRBV10-3
d_call: TRBD2
clone_size: -
cdr3_nt: TGTGCCATCAGTAGCGGGGGCTATGAGCAGTTCTTC
cdr3_aa: CAISSGGYEQFF

j_call: TRBJ1-2
v_call: TRBV28
d_call: -
clone_size: -
cdr3_nt: TGTGCCAGCGGGCCCCTGACACTCGGTTTAGATGGCTACACCTTC
cdr3_aa: CASGPLTLGLDGYTF

j_call: TRBJ1-2
v_call: TRBV20-1
d_call: -
clone_size: once
cdr3_nt: TGCAGTGCTAGTTTTCCCAACTATGGCTACACCTTC
cdr3_aa: CSASFPNYGYTF

j_call: TRBJ2-3
v_call: TRBV9
d_call: -
clone_size: -
cdr3_nt: TGTGCCAGCAGCTCGTCAGTTGGAGATACGCAGTATTTT
cdr3_aa: CASSSSVGDTQYF

j_call: TRBJ2-3
v_call: TRBV6-5
d_call: -
clone_size: -
cdr3_nt: TGTGCCAGCAGTCGCAGGGGTAAAGGTACAGATACGCAGTATTTT
cdr3_aa: CASSRRGKGTDTQYF

j_call: TRBJ2-2
v_call: TRBV30
d_call: -
clone_size: -
cdr3_nt: TGTGCCTGGGGCCAGGGGAACACCGGGGAGCTGTTTTTT
cdr3_aa: CAWGQGNTGELFF

j_call: TRBJ2-5
v_call: TRBV3-1/TRBV3-2
d_call: -
clone_size: once
cdr3_nt: TGTGCCAGCAGCCAAGATCCGGCTGGGCAGACCCAGTACTTC
cdr3_aa: CASSQDPAGQTQYF

j_call: TRBJ1-2
v_call: TRBV3-1/TRBV3-2
d_call: -
clone_size: -
cdr3_nt: TGTGCCAGCAGCCCCTCGGGGGGGATGAGTTGCACCTTC
cdr3_aa: CASSPSGGMSCTF

j_call: TRBJ2-7
v_call: TRBV28
d_call: TRBD1
clone_size: -
cdr3_nt: TGTGCCAGCAGTTTGACAGGGGGCTACGAGCAGTACTTC
cdr3_aa: CASSLTGGYEQYF

j_call: TRBJ1-4
v_call: TRBV6-5
d_call: TRBD1
clone_size: -
cdr3_nt: TGTGCCAGCAGGGGGAACAGGGGGCTTCTTGAAAAACTGTTTTTT
cdr3_aa: CASRGNRGLLEKLFF

j_call: TRBJ1-1
v_call: TRBV29-1
d_call: -
clone_size: few
cdr3_nt: TGCAGCGTTGATGGCAGGGCAAATGAAGCTTTCTTT
cdr3_aa: CSVDGRANEAFF

j_call: TRBJ2-5
v_call: TRBV28
d_call: -
clone_size: -
cdr3_nt: TGTGCCAGCAGCAAGGGACTGCAAGAGACCCAGTACTTC
cdr3_aa: CASSKGLQETQYF

j_call: TRBJ1-6
v_call: TRBV19
d_call: -
clone_size: -
cdr3_nt: TGTGCCAGTAGGCCGGGACCTTTCAGTGGGGCCCTCCACTTT
cdr3_aa: CASRPGPFSGALHF

j_call: TRBJ2-3
v_call: TRBV15
d_call: TRBD1
clone_size: many
cdr3_nt: TGTGCCACCAGCAGAGGGACAGGGGGCACAGATACGCAGTATTTT
cdr3_aa: CATSRGTGGTDTQYF

j_call: TRBJ2-2
v_call: TRBV11-2
d_call: TRBD2
clone_size: -
cdr3_nt: TGTGCCAGCAGCCTTAGCGGGACGAACACCGGGGAGCTGTTTTTT
cdr3_aa: CASSLSGTNTGELFF

j_call: TRBJ2-7
v_call: TRBV7-6
d_call: -
clone_size: few
cdr3_nt: TGTGCCAGCAGCGAGGGCCAATTAGATAACTCCTACGAGCAGTACTTC
cdr3_aa: CASSEGQLDNSYEQYF

j_call: TRBJ2-1
v_call: TRBV18
d_call: -
clone_size: -
cdr3_nt: TGTGCCAGCTCACCTGACCCAAACACCTACAATGAGCAGTTCTTC
cdr3_aa: CASSPDPNTYNEQFF

j_call: TRBJ1-1
v_call: TRBV19
d_call: -
clone_size: -
cdr3_nt: TGTGCCAGTAGTATAGGGGGCGCGAACACTGAAGCTTTCTTT
cdr3_aa: CASSIGGANTEAFF

j_call: TRBJ2-7
v_call: TRBV5-1
d_call: -
clone_size: once
cdr3_nt: TGCGCCAGCAGCTCAGGGATCTCCTACGAGCAGTACTTC
cdr3_aa: CASSSGISYEQYF

j_call: TRBJ1-1
v_call: TRBV7-2
d_call: TRBD1
clone_size: once
cdr3_nt: TGTGCCAGCAGCCTCCGGACAGGGATGAACACTGAAGCTTTCTTT
cdr3_aa: CASSLRTGMNTEAFF

j_call: TRBJ2-1
v_call: TRBV5-6
d_call: -
clone_size: -
cdr3_nt: TGTGCCAGCAGCTTGACCGGGTCGCATCTTGAGTATCGATACAATGAGCAGTTCTTC
cdr3_aa: CASSLTGSHLEYRYNEQFF

j_call: TRBJ1-5
v_call: TRBV19
d_call: -
clone_size: few
cdr3_nt: TGTGCCAGTAGTATCAGGGAAAGCAATCAGCCCCAGCATTTT
cdr3_aa: CASSIRESNQPQHF

j_call: TRBJ2-5
v_call: TRBV29-1
d_call: TRBD2
clone_size: -
cdr3_nt: TGCAGCGTTGAAGATCGTGATAGCGGGGCGTACCAAGAGACCCAGTACTTC
cdr3_aa: CSVEDRDSGAYQETQYF

j_call: TRBJ2-2
v_call: TRBV2
d_call: -
clone_size: -
cdr3_nt: TGTGCCAGCAGTGATGGGGGGTTGGCCGGGGAGCTGTTTTTT
cdr3_aa: CASSDGGLAGELFF

j_call: TRBJ2-1
v_call: TRBV9
d_call: TRBD2
clone_size: -
cdr3_nt: TGTGCCAGCAGCGCTTACGGGGGGGCTGGTTACAATGAGCAGTTCTTC
cdr3_aa: CASSAYGGAGYNEQFF

j_call: TRBJ2-4
v_call: TRBV6-5
d_call: -
clone_size: once
cdr3_nt: TGTGCCAGCACAGGGCGTGGGAACATTCAGTACTTC
cdr3_aa: CASTGRGNIQYF

j_call: TRBJ1-5
v_call: TRBV7-6
d_call: TRBD1
clone_size: -
cdr3_nt: TGTGCCAGCAGTCCCCCAGGGGGGCGAGGCAATCAGCCCCAGCATTTT
cdr3_aa: CASSPPGGRGNQPQHF

j_call: TRBJ2-3
v_call: TRBV7-8
d_call: -
clone_size: -
cdr3_nt: TGTGCCAGCAGCCCCTTCTCTGGGGCTCCAGATACGCAGTATTTT
cdr3_aa: CASSPFSGAPDTQYF

j_call: TRBJ1-1
v_call: TRBV12-3/TRBV12-4
d_call: -
clone_size: -
cdr3_nt: TGTGCCAGCAGTGACCGGGCCCCTACTGAAGCTTTCTTT
cdr3_aa: CASSDRAPTEAFF

j_call: TRBJ1-3
v_call: TRBV7-9
d_call: -
clone_size: -
cdr3_nt: TGTGCCAGCAGCCGGGACGGGACACAAAACACCATATATTTT
cdr3_aa: CASSRDGTQNTIYF

j_call: TRBJ2-3
v_call: TRBV4-3
d_call: -
clone_size: once
cdr3_nt: TGCGCCAGCAGCCCAAGTGATACGGACATGGGTACGCAGTATTTT
cdr3_aa: CASSPSDTDMGTQYF

j_call: TRBJ2-1
v_call: TRBV28
d_call: -
clone_size: -
cdr3_nt: TGTGCCAGCAGTTCCTTCGCTGGACAACTCGGAGAGCAGTTCTTC
cdr3_aa: CASSSFAGQLGEQFF

j_call: TRBJ1-2
v_call: TRBV15
d_call: -
clone_size: once
cdr3_nt: TGTGCCACCAGCAGAGATCGAAACGCTAACTATGGCTACACCTTC
cdr3_aa: CATSRDRNANYGYTF

j_call: TRBJ1-2
v_call: TRBV28
d_call: -
clone_size: -
cdr3_nt: TGTGCCAGCAGTTCCCCTATCCTAGGGGATGGCTACACCTTC
cdr3_aa: CASSSPILGDGYTF

j_call: TRBJ2-7
v_call: TRBV6-5
d_call: -
clone_size: once
cdr3_nt: TGTGCCAGCAGTTACCGGGACAAGACCTACGAGCAGTACTTC
cdr3_aa: CASSYRDKTYEQYF

j_call: TRBJ2-7
v_call: TRBV6-5
d_call: -
clone_size: -
cdr3_nt: TGTGCCAGCAGCAGTAACAACCTCCGCGAGCAGTACTTC
cdr3_aa: CASSSNNLREQYF

j_call: TRBJ1-2
v_call: TRBV6-2/TRBV6-3
d_call: -
clone_size: -
cdr3_nt: TGTGCCAGCAGTTACGGCGTGCAGGGGACCAACTATGGCTACACCTTC
cdr3_aa: CASSYGVQGTNYGYTF

j_call: TRBJ1-3
v_call: TRBV30
d_call: -
clone_size: -
cdr3_nt: TGTGCCTCCGGCAAGAGCTCTGGAAACACCATATATTTT
cdr3_aa: CASGKSSGNTIYF